The next 14 T cell receptor beta chains were all read from a single sample in a study of CD8 T cells in Susac syndrome (dated 2019 in TCRdb). The library was obtained by the immunoSEQ multiplex PCR assay. RNA was extracted using the RNeasy kit, and about 0.5 to 1 ug of the RNA was reverse transcribed with random hexamers. Using fastp trimming at Q25 and MiXCR clonotype assembly, TCRdb reanalyzed the public sequencing data and kept in-frame beta chains. When rows share a CDR3 protein, they turn into one entry using the most common DNA and genes. This sample has more than 55,000 distinct CDR3 sequences in its table, and nearly 96% of those were observed once. The ten largest clones add up to 0.11% of the sample. The specimen sequenced was CD4+ T cells from PBMCs. The origin of the receptors is a human donor with multiple sclerosis.

The chain recombines TRBV10-3 with TRBJ2-7, with 8 bases fitting TRBD1. CDR1 is ENHRY, CDR2 SYGVKD, per germline. V was clipped by 6 bases and J by 4 bases; unmatched bases: 8. This CDR3 has 14 amino acids. The DNA for the CDR3 is TGTGCCATCAGGGGGGACAGGATAGCGTACGAGCAGTACTTC. It encodes CAIRGDRIAYEQYF.

V and J are TRBV2 and TRBJ1-2; 10 nucleotides agree with TRBD1. The V segment lost 6 bases and the J segment 7 bases; nucleotides outside the gene matches: 11. CDR1 is SNHLY, CDR2 FYNNEI, per germline. This CDR3 spans 15 amino acids. CDR3 loop: CASSGGTGARSGYTF. The CDR3 DNA is TGTGCCAGCAGCGGAGGGACAGGGGCGCGAAGTGGCTACACCTTC.

The V and J genes are TRBV5-1 and TRBJ1-2, with 9 bases lining up with TRBD1. In germline, CDR1 is SGHRS, CDR2 YFSETQ. The CDR3 contains 15 residues. V gave up 4 bases and J gave up 6 bases; unmatched junction bases: 10. In nucleotides, the CDR3 is TGCGCCAGCAGCAAGGCCGGGACAGGGTATAATGGCTACACCTTC. Translated, it gives CASSKAGTGYNGYTF.

This chain connects TRBV20-1 to TRBJ2-5; TRBD1 matches 8 bases. Germline CDR1 reads DFQATT; CDR2 reads SNEGSKA (reference sequence). The V segment lost 2 bases and the J segment 3 bases; nucleotides outside the gene matches: 5. This CDR3 has 14 amino acids. The CDR3 spells CSARSPTGEETQYF. The CDR3 DNA is TGCAGTGCTAGATCCCCGACAGGGGAAGAGACCCAGTACTTC.

The genes are TRBV6-2 or TRBV6-3 and TRBJ2-7, with 8 nucleotides matching TRBD2. The length of the CDR3 is 15 residues. Germline CDR1 MNHEY, CDR2 SVGEGT. V shed 0 bases and J 0 bases; nucleotides not matched to a gene: 1. The DNA for the CDR3 is TGTGCCAGCAGTTACTCCAGCGGGGGCTCCTACGAGCAGTACTTC. It yields the protein CASSYSSGGSYEQYF.

The CDR3 loop is CASSFKADREGEQFF. The CDR3 DNA sequence: TGTGCCAGCAGTTTTAAAGCGGACCGTGAAGGGGAGCAGTTCTTC. The rearrangement links TRBV11-1 to TRBJ2-1, with D perhaps matching TRBD2 (5 bases). V lost 6 bases to trimming and J lost 10 bases, with 22 bases between them. Germline-derived CDR1 and CDR2 are SGHAT and FQDESV (reference sequence). The CDR3 is 15 residues long.

The chain combines TRBV5-1 with TRBJ1-2; D uncertain. V lost 3 bases and J lost 4, with 10 bases in between. The germline V gene has CDR1 SGHRS and CDR2 YFSETQ. The CDR3 length is 13 residues. The CDR3 protein is CASSSGAGYGYTF. As DNA, the CDR3 is TGCGCCAGCAGCTCAGGCGCGGGCTATGGCTACACCTTC.

V is TRBV7-9 and J is TRBJ2-5; 10 bases line up with TRBD2. V lost 1 base, J lost 2 bases, and 7 bases stayed unmatched. Germline-derived CDR1 and CDR2 are SEHNR and FQNEAQ (reference sequence). The length of the CDR3 is 17 residues. CDR3 DNA sequence: TGTGCCAGCAGCTTAGGGTCCTCTAGCGGGGGACAAGAGACCCAGTACTTC. Its translation is CASSLGSSSGGQETQYF. The full variable domain, with the rest looked up from reference TRBV7-9 and TRBJ2-5, is DTGVSQNPRHKITKRGQNVTFRCDPISEHNRLYWYRQTLGQGPEFLTYFQNEAQLEKSRLLSDRFSAERPKGSFSTLEIQRTEQGDSAMYLCASSLGSSSGGQETQYFGPGTRLLVL.

This sequence joins TRBV7-3 and TRBJ2-1; 10 bases are a match to TRBD2. The CDR3 spans 13 residues. V lost 5 bases, J lost 8 bases, and 3 bases stayed unmatched. Germline V gene data show CDR1 as SGHTA and CDR2 as FQGTGA. The CDR3 spells CASSRGTSDEQFF. In DNA, the CDR3 is TGTGCCAGCAGCAGAGGGACTAGCGATGAGCAGTTCTTC.

The CDR3 nucleotides are TGTGCCAGCAGCCAAGGCGGGGGCCTTTACGAGCAGTACTTC. This encodes CASSQGGGLYEQYF. The V and J genes are TRBV4-2 and TRBJ2-7, with a possible D match to TRBD2 (7 bases). CDR3 size: 14 residues. Germline values: CDR1 LGHNA, CDR2 YNFKEQ. V lost 1 base to trimming and J lost 4 bases, with 11 bases between them.

CDR3 in DNA: TGCAGTGCTAGAGCCGTGGGGGACTACTCCTATAATTCACCCCTCCACTTT. Its protein is CSARAVGDYSYNSPLHF. The chain combines TRBV20-1 with TRBJ1-6; TRBD1 is a possible D gene (5 bases). CDR3 length equals 17 residues. Between the trimmed V and J ends, which lost 1 base and 0 bases, there was a span of 13 bases. Germline V gene lookup returns CDR1 DFQATT and CDR2 SNEGSKA (reference sequence).

The chain recombines TRBV12-3 or TRBV12-4 with TRBJ2-7; maybe TRBD1 (6 bases). Trimming took 6 bases from V and 0 from J, leaving 12 bases between them. CDR3 size: 14 residues. In DNA form, the CDR3 reads TGTGCCAGCAGCCGACAGGTTAGCTCCTACGAGCAGTACTTC. It specifies CASSRQVSSYEQYF.

The rearrangement links TRBV5-1 to TRBJ2-5; no definite D call. Per the germline V gene, CDR1 is SGHRS and CDR2 is YFSETQ. The length of the CDR3 is 12 residues. V lost 0 bases to trimming and J lost 5 bases, with 5 bases between them. The CDR3 here is CASSLEAETQYF. Written as DNA, the CDR3 is TGCGCCAGCAGCTTGGAGGCGGAGACCCAGTACTTC.

This clonotype was observed a single time. The chain recombines TRBV29-1 with TRBJ1-2; the D gene is possibly TRBD1 (5 bases). This CDR3 region has 15 residues. V gave up 4 bases and J gave up 4 bases, with 19 bases separating them. The germline gives CDR1 SQVTM, CDR2 ANQGSEA. This CDR3 is CSVAEGSLGVYGYTF. In DNA form, the CDR3 reads TGCAGCGTTGCAGAGGGCAGCTTGGGGGTCTATGGCTACACCTTC.